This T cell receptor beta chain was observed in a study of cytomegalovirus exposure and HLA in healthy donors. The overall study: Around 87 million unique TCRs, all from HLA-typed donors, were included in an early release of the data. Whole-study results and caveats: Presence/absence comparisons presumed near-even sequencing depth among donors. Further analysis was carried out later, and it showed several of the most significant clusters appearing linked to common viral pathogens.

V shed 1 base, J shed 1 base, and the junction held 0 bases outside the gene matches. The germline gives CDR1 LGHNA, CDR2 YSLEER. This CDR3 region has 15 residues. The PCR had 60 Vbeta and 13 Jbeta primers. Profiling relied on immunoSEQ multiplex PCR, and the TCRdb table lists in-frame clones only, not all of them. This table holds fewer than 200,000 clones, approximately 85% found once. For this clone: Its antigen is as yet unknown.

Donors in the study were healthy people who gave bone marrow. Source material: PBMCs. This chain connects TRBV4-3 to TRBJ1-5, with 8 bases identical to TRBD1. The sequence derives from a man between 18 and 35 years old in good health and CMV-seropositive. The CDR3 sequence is CASSQGTGSNQPQHF. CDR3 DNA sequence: TGCGCCAGCAGCCAAGGGACAGGGAGCAATCAGCCCCAGCATTTT.